This TCR beta chain was recovered during a study of blood T cells in healthy people across ages (dated by TCRdb to the mid-2010s). A note on the overall study: In model experiments, roughly one uniquely barcoded TCR beta cDNA molecule per two T cells was captured by template switching. The study measured age-related changes in TCR beta repertoire diversity using deep sequencing normalized with unique cDNA molecular identifiers. Donors were grouped into four age groups: young (average about 15 years), middle-aged (39), aged (around 62) and long-lived (around 82). Donors of different ages were randomly distributed across sequencing lanes to avoid experimental bias. Two additional independent replicas of 1 million unique cDNA reads from the same blood draw were analyzed for two donors (one aged 18 to 29 and one aged 80 or older).

As for this clonotype: Its antigen is still unknown. Base qualities are not at hand, and no much larger clone is one base apart.

The germline V gene (reference sequence) supplies CDR1 DFQATT and CDR2 SNEGSKA. The CDR3 covers 15 residues, taking in both the cysteine and the phenylalanine. Just CDR3 DNA is preserved here, 45 bases in frame from base 1. V and J are trimmed by 6 bases and 3 bases, and the gene matches miss 10 bases of the junction. Receptor libraries were prepared by 5' RACE. A second PCR of about 6 to 12 cycles was performed with a sample-barcoded 5' primer and a J-beta primer mix. A unique molecular identifier was introduced onto each TCR beta cDNA molecule by a template-switch 5' adaptor carrying 12 random nucleotides. Each sample yielded at least 2.5 million CDR3-containing paired-end reads. The Mint cDNA synthesis kit, primed by a TRBC-specific oligonucleotide, was used to synthesize first-strand cDNA from all RNA. Following uracil-DNA glycosylase treatment, a first 18-cycle PCR with universal primers M1SS and BC2_uni_R was performed on all cDNA. In the authors' own workflow: For normalization, 1 million high-quality reads were randomly selected from each sample, with every read carrying a distinct molecular identifier. Reads sharing molecular identifiers were discarded rather than binned into consensus sequences. MiTCR, with a Q25 quality threshold and the strictest error-elimination algorithm, was used for CDR3 identification, clonotype clustering and error correction. Lower-bound total TCR beta diversity was estimated with a nonparametric unseen species model using Euler transformation. TCRdb passed the public sequencing reads through fastp at Q25 and MiXCR, retaining productive beta sequences. Each entry is one CDR3 protein sequence, shown with its most common DNA and genes. The V and J calls come from TCRdb's annotation, not from the publication. This sample has around 1,800,000 distinct CDR3 sequences in its table, and 35% to 50% of those were observed once. Together, the top ten hold under 25% of the sample.

Beyond this particular receptor, the publication reports: Observed TCR beta diversity per million T cells fell roughly linearly with age, and a significant reduction was already apparent by age roughly 40. There was a strong correlation between observed TCR beta diversity and the percentage of naive T cells measured by flow cytometry. Because profiling used bulk unsorted PBMCs, naive and antigen-experienced compartments could not be compared conclusively. Total diversity estimates from one million sequenced T cells were considered lower bounds and underestimates. Compared with the aged group, the long-lived group had more naive CD4+ T cells, fewer expanded clones and increased TCR diversity, a pattern suggesting age selection. The CMV infection status of donors was not known, potentially confounding age-related changes in expanded clonotypes.

Systemically healthy Caucasian individuals from Russia, around 39 in total and aged about 6 to 90 years, were included as donors. Each donor gave 9 to 10 milliliters of peripheral blood, collected into EDTA-treated Vacutainer tubes. Ficoll-Paque density-gradient centrifugation was used to isolate PBMCs, with at least 6.5 million per sample. Trizol reagent was used to extract total RNA from the PBMCs, yielding at least 5.5 micrograms per sample. The percentages of naive CD45RAhigh/CD27high T cells were determined by flow cytometry on a PBMC aliquot from every donor. What was sequenced was blood. This clonotype was obtained from a human donor in good health. This receptor chain uses TRBV20-1 and TRBJ1-1; 10 bases in the middle match TRBD1. For the CDR3, the sequence is CSAGGAGQGDTEAFF. In nucleotides, the sequence is TGCAGTGCCGGGGGGGCCGGACAGGGGGACACTGAAGCTTTCTTT.